A single sample is the source of the 22 T cell receptor beta chains below, sequenced in a study of T cell repertoires in cytomegalovirus infection. One entry per CDR3 protein results from TCRdb running MiXCR on the reads. The sample holds 250,000 to 300,000 distinct CDR3 sequences, about a quarter seen once. Sequenced: PBMCs. Receptor source: a human donor in good health (CMV status not recorded). Some clones in this sample may be carry-over from other donors' samples.

The V gene is TRBV11-3, the J gene TRBJ2-5; a possible D gene is TRBD1 (6 bases). V was shortened by 1 base and J by 5 bases, with 11 bases between the two germline ends. The CDR3 extends over 14 amino acids. Germline V gene data show CDR1 as SGHNT and CDR2 as YENEEA. The CDR3 loop is CASSLVRGPETQYF. The CDR3 bases are TGTGCCAGCAGCTTAGTCAGGGGCCCGGAGACCCAGTACTTC.

The chain employs TRBV20-1 and TRBJ2-5; 10 nucleotides align to TRBD2. CDR3 size: 13 residues. CDR1 is DFQATT, CDR2 SNEGSKA, per germline (reference sequence). The CDR3 coding sequence is TGCAGCGCAGCGGGGGGGGACCAAGAGACCCAGTACTTC. Translated, it gives CSAAGGDQETQYF.

This clonotype has more than one count but fewer than ten. This chain links TRBV6-2 or TRBV6-3 with TRBJ2-2, with 10 positions matching TRBD2. Unmatched junction bases numbered 6, after V lost 2 bases and J lost 0 bases. Germline CDR1 MNHEY, CDR2 SVGEGT. The CDR3 runs 18 residues. CDR3 in amino acids: CASSYGLAGAANTGELFF. CDR3 DNA sequence: TGTGCCAGCAGTTACGGGCTAGCGGGGGCCGCGAACACCGGGGAGCTGTTTTTT.

This clonotype has at least ten counts. The gene calls are TRBV28 and TRBJ2-3, with D hard to call. The CDR3 extends over 15 amino acids. The V end lost 10 bases, the J end lost 5 bases, and 22 bases lay between the germline ends. Germline V CDR1 and CDR2: MDHEN, SYDVKM. The CDR3 region has the DNA TGTGCCACCTGTTCGGAGACCGCCTTGAGAGATACGCAGTATTTT. Encoded protein: CATCSETALRDTQYF.

This clonotype appeared many times. The V and J genes are TRBV7-9 and TRBJ2-1; 7 bases match TRBD2. Germline values: CDR1 SEHNR, CDR2 FQNEAQ (reference sequence). V lost 6 bases and J lost 9; bases outside the gene matches: 14. CDR3 length: 15 amino acids. CDR3 residues: CASRLSETSNAEQFF. CDR3 bases: TGTGCCAGCAGGCTTTCAGAGACTAGCAACGCTGAGCAGTTCTTC.

This clonotype was observed a single time. The chain is built from TRBV5-1 and TRBJ2-1; TRBD2 might be the D (5 bases). Trimming took 3 bases from V and 7 from J, leaving 14 bases between them. Germline V gene sequence: CDR1 SGHRS, CDR2 YFSETQ. CDR3 size: 14 residues. The CDR3 nucleotides are TGCGCCAGCAGCTCAGGATCCCCGGGGAATGAGCAGTTCTTC. This gives the protein CASSSGSPGNEQFF.

The rearrangement links TRBV30 to TRBJ2-7; D is undetermined. Germline values: CDR1 GTSNPN, CDR2 SVGIG (reference sequence). V gave up 3 bases and J gave up 6 bases, with 12 bases separating them. The CDR3 has 12 amino acids. CDR3 loop: CAWRAGRSEQYF. In DNA, the CDR3 is TGTGCCTGGAGGGCCGGCCGATCCGAGCAGTACTTC.

This clonotype was observed many times. The rearrangement uses TRBV7-8 and TRBJ2-3; D ambiguous. V was trimmed by 2 bases and J by 7 bases, leaving 22 bases between them. The CDR3 loop spans 17 amino acids. Germline lookup yields CDR1 SGHVS and CDR2 FQNEAQ. The DNA of the CDR3 is TGTGCCAGCAGCTTATCAAGGGCCGTTGGTTATAGGAATACGCAGTATTTT. Translation: CASSLSRAVGYRNTQYF.

The V call is TRBV29-1, the J call TRBJ2-5; maybe TRBD2 (6 bases). The CDR3 is 14 amino acids. Trimming left V 6 bases short and J 5 bases short, with 19 bases between. Germline V gives CDR1 SQVTM, CDR2 ANQGSEA. The CDR3 region has the DNA TGCAGCGTCTTGGACAACCGGGCGGGGGAGACCCAGTACTTC. This sequence encodes CSVLDNRAGETQYF.

The V gene is TRBV6-8, the J gene TRBJ2-5; D is perhaps TRBD1 (5 bases). The germline gives CDR1 MNHGY, CDR2 SAAAGT. The V and J ends lost 6 bases and 2 bases respectively, with 16 bases between them. The CDR3 is 15 amino acids. CDR3 bases: TGTGCCAGCAGCCTCAGGGTATTGTCACAAGAGACCCAGTACTTC. Protein: CASSLRVLSQETQYF.

The chain combines TRBV25-1 with TRBJ2-4, with a possible D match to TRBD2 (6 bases). V was pared by 4 bases and J by 6 bases, with 22 bases between. The germline CDR1 and CDR2 sequences are MGHDK and SYGVNS. The CDR3 has 17 residues. In DNA, the CDR3 is TGTGCCAGCAGTGGAGGGTACCAGGTCGGCGGGGTAAACATTCAGTACTTC. Its protein product is CASSGGYQVGGVNIQYF.

This chain uses TRBV19 with TRBJ2-7; maybe TRBD1 (5 bases). This CDR3 contains 14 residues. V shed 4 bases and J shed 3 bases, with 13 bases lying between them. Germline CDR1 LNHDA, CDR2 SQIVND (reference sequence). CDR3 loop: CASSRSGWNYEQYF. CDR3 nucleotides: TGTGCCAGTAGTAGGTCAGGGTGGAACTACGAGCAGTACTTC.

The chain carries TRBV7-2 and TRBJ1-2; no clear D gene. The V gene's germline CDR1 is SGHTA and CDR2 FQGNSA. The CDR3 runs 12 residues. V was trimmed by 1 base and J by 7 bases, leaving 7 bases between them. CDR3 in DNA: TGTGCCAGCAGCTTAGTCGGGGTTGGCTACACCTTC. Translating gives CASSLVGVGYTF.

This clonotype came up many times. This sequence joins TRBV7-2 and TRBJ1-5, with no clear D. Germline loops: CDR1 SGHTA, CDR2 FQGNSA. V was clipped by 5 bases and J by 7 bases, with 12 bases between them. This CDR3 region has 13 residues. The CDR3 coding sequence is TGTGCCAGCAGCGGAGGCGTGTGGCAGCCCCAGCATTTT. Its translation: CASSGGVWQPQHF. Using reference TRBV7-2 and TRBJ1-5 for the parts outside the CDR3, the full variable domain is GAGVSQSPSNKVTEKGKDVELRCDPISGHTALYWYRQSLGQGLEFLIYFQGNSAPDKSGLPSDRFSAERTGGSVSTLTIQRTQQEDSAVYLCASSGGVWQPQHFGDGTRLSIL.

This chain uses TRBV28 with TRBJ2-2, with D unclear. The V and J ends lost 2 bases and 11 bases respectively, with 9 bases between them. The CDR3 totals 12 residues. CDR1 and CDR2 (germline): MDHEN, SYDVKM. The CDR3 sequence: CASSLIIGELFF. The CDR3, as DNA: TGTGCCAGCAGTTTAATTATCGGCGAGCTGTTTTTT.

As for this clonotype: A junction boundary mismatches the germline segment, possibly from a read error. The chain recombines TRBV6-1 with TRBJ1-1; D is undetermined. CDR1 and CDR2 from the germline V gene are MNHNS and SASEGT. The CDR3 covers 14 residues. The CDR3 loop reads CASSEVLGNSEAFF. CDR3 sequence (DNA): TGTGCCAGCAGTGAGGTGCTTGGGAACTCTGAAGCTTTCTTT.

This clonotype was seen repeatedly, ten times or more. V gene TRBV7-2 combines with J gene TRBJ1-2; unclear D gene. The CDR3 sequence is 11 residues long. The V end lost 3 bases, the J end lost 9 bases, and 8 bases lay between the germline ends. Germline CDR1 reads SGHTA; CDR2 reads FQGNSA. CDR3 sequence reads: CASSLDGRYTF. The CDR3 DNA reads as TGTGCCAGCAGCTTGGACGGCCGCTACACCTTC. The variable domain in full, with the rest retrieved from reference TRBV7-2 and TRBJ1-2, is GAGVSQSPSNKVTEKGKDVELRCDPISGHTALYWYRQSLGQGLEFLIYFQGNSAPDKSGLPSDRFSAERTGGSVSTLTIQRTQQEDSAVYLCASSLDGRYTFGSGTRLTVV.

The sample holds many counts of this clonotype. The V and J genes are TRBV7-9 and TRBJ1-1; no firm D call. V dropped 7 bases and J dropped 4 bases, with 10 bases sitting between them. This CDR3 is built from 12 residues. Per germline, CDR1 SEHNR and CDR2 FQNEAQ (reference sequence). CDR3 region: CASTPAGTEAFF. The CDR3 bases are TGTGCCAGCACCCCGGCGGGCACTGAAGCTTTCTTT.

The chain joins TRBV25-1 to TRBJ2-1; 11 positions match TRBD2. Looked up from germline, CDR1 is MGHDK and CDR2 is SYGVNS. J lost 3 bases, V lost 3 bases, and 7 bases had no gene match. This CDR3 has 17 amino acids. The CDR3 nucleotides are TGTGCCAGCAGTGATATATATAGCGGGGGGGGCTACAATGAGCAGTTCTTC. This gives the protein CASSDIYSGGGYNEQFF.

This clonotype was counted many times. CDR3 in amino acids: CASSAGDTQYF. The CDR3 nucleotides are TGTGCCAGCAGTGCAGGGGATACGCAGTATTTT. This chain uses TRBV6-4 with TRBJ2-3; D possibly corresponds to TRBD1 (5 bases). The germline gives CDR1 MRHNA, CDR2 SNTAGT. V was trimmed by 4 bases and J by 6 bases, leaving 5 bases between them. CDR3 size: 11 residues.

The V call is TRBV7-2, the J call TRBJ2-3, with D unresolved. Trimming removed 3 bases from V and 0 bases from J, with 13 bases in between. The CDR3 totals 16 residues. Germline-derived CDR1 and CDR2 are SGHTA and FQGNSA. CDR3 loop: CASSFDIALSTDTQYF. CDR3 in DNA: TGTGCCAGCAGCTTTGATATAGCCCTTAGCACAGATACGCAGTATTTT.

V usage is TRBV7-8 and J usage is TRBJ2-3; 15 positions match TRBD2. J was trimmed by 4 bases and V by 4 bases; bases with no gene match: 3. The CDR3 length is 16 residues. Looked up from germline, CDR1 is SGHVS and CDR2 is FQNEAQ. CDR3 sequence reads: CASSWRTSGRADTQYF. The CDR3 nucleotides read TGTGCCAGCAGCTGGCGGACTAGCGGGAGGGCAGATACGCAGTATTTT.